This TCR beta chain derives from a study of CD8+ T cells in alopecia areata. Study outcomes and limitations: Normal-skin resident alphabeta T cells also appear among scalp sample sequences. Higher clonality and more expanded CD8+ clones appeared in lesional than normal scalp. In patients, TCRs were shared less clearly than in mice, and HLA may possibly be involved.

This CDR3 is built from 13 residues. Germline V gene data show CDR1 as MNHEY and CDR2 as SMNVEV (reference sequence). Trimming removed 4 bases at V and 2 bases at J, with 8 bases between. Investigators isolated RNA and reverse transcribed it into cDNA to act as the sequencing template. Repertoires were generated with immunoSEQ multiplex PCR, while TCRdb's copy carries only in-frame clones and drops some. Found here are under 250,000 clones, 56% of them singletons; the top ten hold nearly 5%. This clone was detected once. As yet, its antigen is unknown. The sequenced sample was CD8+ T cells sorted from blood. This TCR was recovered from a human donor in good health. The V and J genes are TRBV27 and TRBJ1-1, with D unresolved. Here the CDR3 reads CASSSTSNTEAFF. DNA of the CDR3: TGTGCCAGCAGTTCCACCTCCAACACTGAAGCTTTCTTT.